Sequencing of this T cell receptor beta chain was carried out in a study of read filtering for tumor transcriptome and immune sequencing. About the research overall: Mean patient age was approximately 66 years, range roughly 40 to 85; 16 to 20 male, 14 female. TCR-mapped reads were about 3.5 to 11 million with IR-seq versus about 80 to 1273 with RNA-seq. Fewer than 10 patients were R-ISS I, some 15 were R-ISS II, more than five were R-ISS III. Notes on the study in general: Without single-read clonotypes, shared clonotype proportions correlated more between IR-seq and RNA-seq.

In its sample, this clonotype was seen many times. The antigen remains unidentified. This library used roughly 400 ng RNA and molecular barcoded adaptors spanning alpha/delta and beta/gamma chains. TCRdb redid the calling of the reads with MiXCR, one entry per CDR3 protein. This sample has roughly 41,000 distinct CDR3 sequences, with about 13% found just once. V lost 7 bases and J 5 bases, leaving 12 bases between the germline ends. The CDR3 has 11 residues. Germline V CDR1 and CDR2: SQVTM, ANQGSEA. The chain joins TRBV29-1 to TRBJ2-7; D perhaps matches TRBD2 (6 bases). This clonotype was obtained from a donor at least 40 years old with multiple myeloma. The sample taken for sequencing was a population of CD138-negative cells sorted from bone marrow. The CDR3 DNA reads as TGCAGCGCCCGGGACTTCCACGAGCAGTACTTC. Amino acid sequence: CSARDFHEQYF.